The 6 T cell receptor beta chains reported below all come from one sample, sequenced in a study of shared clonotypes between healthy human individuals. Generated by immunoSEQ multiplex PCR, the TCRdb table keeps only in-frame clones and is missing some. The sample lists 500,000 to 650,000 clones, around 76% seen once, with around 13% in the top ten. The specimen was PBMCs. All receptors come from a woman aged 35 to 49 in good health. Some clones in this sample may be carry-over from other donors' samples.

Comments on this clone: Likely a read error: the CDR3 ends without its conserved phenylalanine or tryptophan. The CDR3 coding sequence is TGTGCCAGCAGGACCCCGGGACTACACGCCGGGGAGCTGTTTGTT. It translates to CASRTPGLHAGELFV. This chain connects TRBV6-1 to TRBJ2-2; TRBD2 matches 7 bases. The CDR3 loop spans 15 amino acids. The trim removed 6 bases at V and 6 bases at J, leaving 10 bases unmatched. CDR1 is MNHNS, CDR2 SASEGT, per germline.

This sequence joins TRBV30 and TRBJ2-5, with 7 bases matching TRBD1. In germline, CDR1 is GTSNPN, CDR2 SVGIG (reference sequence). The V segment lost 5 bases and the J segment 0 bases; nucleotides outside the gene matches: 15. This CDR3 is built from 17 residues. DNA of the CDR3: TGTGCCTGGGACCGGGTCGTAAGGGGGCGAAACCAAGAGACCCAGTACTTC. The encoded protein is CAWDRVVRGRNQETQYF.

This chain joins TRBV11-1 and TRBJ2-7; maybe TRBD2 (6 bases). Germline CDR1 SGHAT, CDR2 FQDESV (reference sequence). The V and J ends lost 2 bases and 0 bases respectively, with 11 bases between them. The CDR3 is 15 amino acids. CDR3 nucleotide sequence: TGTGCCAGCAGCTTATCACTAGCTTACTCCTACGAGCAGTACTTC. Its protein product is CASSLSLAYSYEQYF.

The V and J genes are TRBV5-1 and TRBJ2-7; 10 nucleotides line up with TRBD2. The V gene's germline CDR1 is SGHRS and CDR2 YFSETQ. V lost 0 bases to trimming and J lost 4 bases; unmatched junction nucleotides: 22. This CDR3 is built from 21 residues. CDR3 residues: CASSLGRSDSGARAGGYEQYF. The CDR3 DNA sequence: TGCGCCAGCAGCTTGGGCCGTTCGGACAGTGGTGCTCGAGCGGGAGGGTACGAGCAGTACTTC.

This chain joins TRBV6-1 and TRBJ2-7; D might be TRBD1 (6 bases). The germline gives CDR1 MNHNS, CDR2 SASEGT. CDR3 size: 18 residues. Trimming cost V 1 base and J 0 bases, with 19 bases left between them. In DNA, the CDR3 is TGTGCCAGCAGTGAAGATAGGGCTACGGCCAGGGGCTCCTACGAGCAGTACTTC. This sequence encodes CASSEDRATARGSYEQYF.

The sample holds many counts of this clone. In the same sample, other DNA sequences code for this CDR3. The chain has TRBV7-9 and TRBJ2-5; no definite D call. Germline assignment: CDR1 SEHNR and CDR2 FQNEAQ (reference sequence). This CDR3 region has 11 residues. The ends were cut back, 2 bases at V and 5 bases at J, with 3 bases in the middle. The CDR3 DNA reads as TGTGCCAGCAGCTTAATGGAGACCCAGTACTTC. Amino acids: CASSLMETQYF.